A single sample is the source of the 25 T cell receptor beta chains below, sequenced in a study of blood T cell repertoires in COVID-19. This table comes from immunoSEQ multiplex PCR, and its TCRdb copy is limited to in-frame clones, with some not included. Here the sample spans around 180,000 clones, around 89% being singletons. Material: peripheral blood. Receptors originate from a man aged 55 to 70 with acute or convalescent COVID-19.

The CDR3 region is CAWTGQRTEAFF. CDR3 coding DNA: TGTGCCTGGACAGGGCAGAGAACTGAAGCTTTCTTT. The gene calls are TRBV30 and TRBJ1-1, with a weak D call TRBD1 (5 bases). The CDR3 is 12 residues long. Trimming pared 4 bases from V and 5 bases from J, leaving 11 bases between. The germline V gene has CDR1 GTSNPN and CDR2 SVGIG (reference sequence).

The V gene is TRBV9, the J gene TRBJ2-6; tentative D call: TRBD2 (5 bases). V lost 0 bases to trimming and J lost 4 bases, with 14 bases between them. Germline loops: CDR1 SGDLS, CDR2 YYNGEE. There are 17 residues in the CDR3. Here the CDR3 DNA reads TGTGCCAGCAGCGTAGAGGACGGGGTCTCCGGGGCCAACGTCCTGACTTTC. Amino acids: CASSVEDGVSGANVLTF.

CDR3 in DNA: TGTGCCAGCAGACGACAGGGGCTAGAGACCCAGTACTTC. Protein: CASRRQGLETQYF. The rearrangement joins TRBV27 to TRBJ2-5; 8 positions match TRBD1. The length of the CDR3 is 13 residues. Germline V CDR1 and CDR2: MNHEY, SMNVEV (reference sequence). The trim removed 6 bases at V and 4 bases at J, leaving 4 bases unmatched.

The chain uses TRBV2 and TRBJ2-7; 11 nucleotides match TRBD1. Germline V CDR1 and CDR2: SNHLY, FYNNEI. The CDR3 has 14 residues. Trimming removed 7 bases from V and 7 bases from J; junction bases left unmatched: 9. The CDR3 is CASTPGQGVREQYF. CDR3 in DNA: TGTGCCAGCACTCCGGGACAGGGGGTGAGGGAGCAGTACTTC.

The V call is TRBV7-2, the J call TRBJ2-3, with TRBD1 matching over 7 bases. The V and J ends lost 8 bases and 5 bases, in that order; junction bases with no gene match: 7. Germline-derived CDR1 and CDR2 are SGHTA and FQGNSA. CDR3 length equals 13 residues. CDR3 protein: CASLGGSEDTQYF. As DNA, the CDR3 is TGTGCCAGCTTAGGGGGCAGCGAAGATACGCAGTATTTT.

This rearrangement joins TRBV11-2 to TRBJ1-1, with D uncertain. V shed 0 bases and J shed 9 bases, with 11 bases lying between them. The CDR3 length is 13 residues. Germline CDR1 and CDR2: SGHAT and FQNNGV. Written as DNA, the CDR3 is TGTGCCAGCAGCTTAGACCGGACGGGGAAAGCTTTCTTT. Amino acids: CASSLDRTGKAFF.

This chain joins TRBV3-1 (or the pseudogene TRBV3-2) and TRBJ1-2; 7 bases are a match to TRBD1. Germline CDR1 LGHDT, CDR2 YNNKEL (reference sequence). The V and J ends lost 2 bases and 3 bases, in that order; junction bases with no gene match: 9. This CDR3 contains 16 residues. The CDR3: CASSQLDRLTDYGYTF. The CDR3 nucleotides read TGTGCCAGCAGCCAACTGGACAGGCTGACTGACTATGGCTACACCTTC.

The chain has TRBV5-1 and TRBJ1-3, with D possibly TRBD1 on 6 matching bases. CDR1 SGHRS and CDR2 YFSETQ come from the germline V gene. CDR3 length: 15 amino acids. V dropped 3 bases and J dropped 0 bases, with 10 bases sitting between them. The CDR3 spells CASSSTGNSGNTIYF. The CDR3 DNA reads as TGCGCCAGCAGCTCAACAGGGAACTCTGGAAACACCATATATTTT.

This chain joins TRBV7-8 and TRBJ1-2, with 7 bases aligning to TRBD1. Germline-derived CDR1 and CDR2 are SGHVS and FQNEAQ. The CDR3 sequence is 13 residues long. V lost 5 bases to trimming and J lost 3 bases; unmatched junction nucleotides: 3. The DNA for the CDR3 is TGTGCCAGCAGCGACAGGGCATACTATGGCTACACCTTC. Its protein product is CASSDRAYYGYTF.

The chain recombines TRBV6-5 with TRBJ2-2; 13 bases agree with TRBD2. V shed 11 bases and J 5 bases; nucleotides not matched to a gene: 5. The CDR3 is 14 amino acids. Germline V CDR1 and CDR2: MNHEY, SVGAGI. The CDR3 nucleotides read TGTGCCGCAAGACTAGCGGGGGGAACCGGGGAGCTGTTTTTT. It specifies CAARLAGGTGELFF.

In the case of this clone: The same CDR3 is also encoded by other DNA sequences in this sample. The chain joins TRBV6-5 to TRBJ1-5; 8 bases map to TRBD1. CDR1 and CDR2 from the germline V gene are MNHEY and SVGAGI. The CDR3 consists of 15 residues. The ends lost 6 bases at V and 0 bases at J; junction bases unmatched: 4. The CDR3 DNA reads TGTGCCAGCAGACCACAGGGGGATAGCAATCAGCCCCAGCATTTT. Its translation: CASRPQGDSNQPQHF.

The sample holds a few counts of this clone. The V gene is TRBV5-1, the J gene TRBJ2-3, with D perhaps matching TRBD1 (5 bases). The CDR3 runs to 14 residues. With 5 bases removed from V and 6 bases from J, the gap between germline ends came to 16 bases. CDR1 SGHRS and CDR2 YFSETQ come from the germline V gene. The CDR3 spells CASRETGDRDTQYF. CDR3 in DNA: TGCGCCAGCAGGGAAACAGGCGACCGGGATACGCAGTATTTT.

The chain is built from TRBV29-1 and TRBJ1-2; 12 bases align to TRBD1. The CDR3 length is 16 residues. V lost 2 bases to trimming and J lost 2 bases; unmatched junction nucleotides: 6. Looked up from germline, CDR1 is SQVTM and CDR2 is ANQGSEA. DNA for the CDR3: TGCAGCGTTGAATGGGGACAGGGGGCGGGCAACTATGGCTACACCTTC. Protein product: CSVEWGQGAGNYGYTF.

The rearrangement joins TRBV2 to TRBJ2-7; 14 bases line up with TRBD2. Germline V CDR1 and CDR2: SNHLY, FYNNEI. The CDR3 contains 17 residues. V shed 5 bases, J shed 2 bases, and the junction held 8 bases outside the gene matches. The CDR3 DNA reads TGTGCCAGCAGTAAGGGACTAGCGGGAGAGGGCCCCTACGAGCAGTACTTC. It translates to CASSKGLAGEGPYEQYF.

The gene calls are TRBV11-1 and TRBJ1-1, with TRBD1 matching over 9 bases. Germline assignment: CDR1 SGHAT and CDR2 FQDESV (reference sequence). The CDR3 is made up of 13 amino acids. Trimming removed 5 bases from V and 8 bases from J; junction bases left unmatched: 6. The CDR3 region is CASSEYRGREAFF. DNA for the CDR3: TGTGCCAGCAGCGAATACAGGGGGCGCGAAGCTTTCTTT.

This clone appeared a single time. CDR3 residues: CASSYGGVSSYEQYF. CDR3 bases: TGTGCCAGCAGTTACGGCGGGGTAAGCTCCTACGAGCAGTACTTC. The rearrangement links TRBV6-2 or TRBV6-3 to TRBJ2-7; a weak D match, TRBD2 (6 bases). Trimming took off 2 bases at V and 0 bases at J, with 11 bases between the two ends. Germline V lookup: CDR1 MNHEY, CDR2 SVGEGT. The CDR3 spans 15 residues.

The chain couples TRBV5-8 to TRBJ2-2; TRBD2 might be the D (5 bases). The germline CDR1 and CDR2 sequences are SGHTS and YDEGEE. The V end lost 3 bases, the J end lost 3 bases, and 9 bases lay between the germline ends. This CDR3 is built from 14 residues. This chain's CDR3 is CASSSQLDTGELFF. Here the CDR3 DNA reads TGTGCCAGCAGCTCTCAACTAGACACCGGGGAGCTGTTTTTT.

The chain joins TRBV27 to TRBJ1-2; 9 bases match TRBD1. The J segment lost 9 bases and the V segment lost 6 bases, leaving 11 bases of the junction unmatched. CDR1 is MNHEY and CDR2 is SMNVEV in the germline V gene (reference sequence). The CDR3 covers 14 residues. The CDR3 loop reads CASSLSGTGIRYTF. The CDR3 DNA reads as TGTGCCAGCAGCCTCTCCGGGACAGGGATCCGCTACACCTTC.

This chain links TRBV5-4 with TRBJ2-1, with D possibly matching TRBD1 (6 bases). CDR1 and CDR2 (germline): SGHNT, YYREEE (reference sequence). V was shortened by 3 bases and J by 2 bases, with 9 bases between the two germline ends. This CDR3 spans 14 amino acids. CDR3 in amino acids: CASSSRGTYNEQFF. DNA for the CDR3: TGTGCCAGCAGCTCCAGGGGCACCTACAATGAGCAGTTCTTC.

This chain links TRBV5-1 with TRBJ2-2; D call uncertain. Looked up from germline, CDR1 is SGHRS and CDR2 is YFSETQ. The length of the CDR3 is 14 residues. V dropped 0 bases and J dropped 5 bases, with 8 bases sitting between them. CDR3 region: CASSLVRSTGELFF. The CDR3 nucleotides are TGCGCCAGCAGCTTGGTGAGATCGACCGGGGAGCTGTTTTTT.

The gene calls are TRBV14 and TRBJ2-2, with a tentative D call TRBD2 (6 bases). V dropped 2 bases and J dropped 1 base, with 11 bases sitting between them. Germline lookup yields CDR1 SGHDN and CDR2 FVKESK. The CDR3 sequence is 16 residues long. The chain's CDR3 is CASSQLRLGNTGELFF. The DNA for the CDR3 is TGTGCCAGCAGCCAATTAAGACTAGGGAACACCGGGGAGCTGTTTTTT.

The chain employs TRBV19 and TRBJ2-3, with D possibly matching TRBD2 (7 bases). This CDR3 is built from 14 residues. V gave up 7 bases and J gave up 5 bases, with 16 bases separating them. Germline V gene lookup returns CDR1 LNHDA and CDR2 SQIVND (reference sequence). The DNA for the CDR3 is TGTGCCAGTAAGCCCCGGGGGGCAGTAGATACGCAGTATTTT. Its protein product is CASKPRGAVDTQYF. Full variable domain (outside the CDR3, taken from reference TRBV19 and TRBJ2-3): DGGITQSPKYLFRKEGQNVTLSCEQNLNHDAMYWYRQDPGQGLRLIYYSQIVNDFQKGDIAEGYSVSREKKESFPLTVTSAQKNPTAFYLCASKPRGAVDTQYFGPGTRLTVL.

The CDR3 DNA reads TGTGCCAGCAGTCCTGGACAGTATAGCAATCAGCCCCAGCATTTT. Translation: CASSPGQYSNQPQHF. V usage is TRBV6-5 and J usage is TRBJ1-5, with D perhaps TRBD1 (6 bases). CDR1 is MNHEY, CDR2 SVGAGI, per germline. V was pared by 5 bases and J by 0 bases, with 11 bases between. The CDR3 loop spans 15 amino acids.

The CDR3 loop reads CASSQDRENNQPQHF. The DNA of the CDR3 is TGTGCCAGCAGCCAAGATCGGGAGAACAATCAGCCCCAGCATTTT. The chain recombines TRBV14 with TRBJ1-5; no reliable D call. CDR1 and CDR2 from the germline V gene are SGHDN and FVKESK. Trimming left V 0 bases short and J 3 bases short, with 9 bases between. This CDR3 has 15 amino acids. The variable domain in full, with the rest retrieved from reference TRBV14 and TRBJ1-5, is EAGVTQFPSHSVIEKGQTVTLRCDPISGHDNLYWYRRVMGKEIKFLLHFVKESKQDESGMPNNRFLAERTGGTYSTLKVQPAELEDSGVYFCASSQDRENNQPQHFGDGTRLSIL.

V usage is TRBV7-3 and J usage is TRBJ2-1, with 7 bases lining up with TRBD1. This CDR3 contains 14 residues. V was clipped by 1 base and J by 10 bases; unmatched bases: 7. Germline V gene lookup returns CDR1 SGHTA and CDR2 FQGTGA. The CDR3 spells CASSLMAGGNEQFF. The CDR3 DNA reads TGTGCCAGCAGCTTAATGGCAGGGGGTAACGAGCAGTTCTTC.